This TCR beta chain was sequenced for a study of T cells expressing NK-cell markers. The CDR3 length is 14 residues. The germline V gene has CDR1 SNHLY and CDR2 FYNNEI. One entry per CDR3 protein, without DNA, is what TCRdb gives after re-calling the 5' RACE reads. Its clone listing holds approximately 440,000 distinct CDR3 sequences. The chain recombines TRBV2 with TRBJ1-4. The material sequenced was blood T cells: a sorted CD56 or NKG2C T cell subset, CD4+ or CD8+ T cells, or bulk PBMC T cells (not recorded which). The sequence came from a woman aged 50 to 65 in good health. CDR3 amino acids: CASKAGGTNEKLFF.